Below, 30 T cell receptor beta chains from the same sample are listed, as sequenced in a study of Ad26.COV2.S vaccination and SARS-CoV-2 variants (dated by TCRdb to the early 2020s). The sample's treatment or condition label is to be understood as: some 20 received Ad26.COV2.S at low or high dose, single or two shots; roughly 5 received placebo; per-sample allocation not given. Repertoires of vaccine and placebo recipients were sequenced from samples collected on day 63 after the first injection. Library creation used the immunoSEQ multiplex PCR assay. The source is immuneACCESS, and TCRdb retained only in-frame sequences with V and J called. Part of the clones is not carried over; for the studies checked, unresolved V genes explain less than half of this, and the remainder is unexplained. The sample records about 470,000 clones, 80% to 95% of which are singletons. The ten largest clones add up to approximately 4.3% of the sample.

The material was peripheral blood, obtained in a trial of Ad26.COV2.S vaccine versus placebo. These receptors were taken from a person between 18 and 59 years old who received the Ad26.COV2.S COVID-19 vaccine or a placebo.

This chain connects TRBV28 to TRBJ2-5; D is ambiguous. Trimming cost V 5 bases and J 0 bases, with 7 bases left between them. The CDR3 extends over 13 amino acids. The germline gives CDR1 MDHEN, CDR2 SYDVKM. CDR3 residues: CASSMSDQETQYF. The CDR3 region has the DNA TGTGCCAGCAGTATGTCAGACCAAGAGACCCAGTACTTC. Combining the CDR3 with reference TRBV28 and TRBJ2-5 gives the whole variable domain DVKVTQSSRYLVKRTGEKVFLECVQDMDHENMFWYRQDPGLGLRLIYFSYDVKMKEKGDIPEGYSVSREKKERFSLILESASTNQTSMYLCASSMSDQETQYFGPGTRLLVL.

The CDR3 nucleotides read TGCGCCAGCAGCCAAAGAGGAGCTGGAAACACCATATATTTT. Its translation: CASSQRGAGNTIYF. This rearrangement joins TRBV4-3 to TRBJ1-3, with unresolved D. This CDR3 is 14 amino acids long. Trimming stripped 2 bases from V and 2 bases from J, with 7 bases between. From germline, CDR1 is LGHNA and CDR2 YSLEER.

This CDR3 is CASSLDRETNEKLFF. Here the CDR3 DNA reads TGTGCCAGCAGCTTAGACAGGGAAACTAATGAAAAACTGTTTTTT. J is TRBJ1-4 and V is TRBV7-9; perhaps TRBD1 as D (6 bases). Germline V lookup: CDR1 SEHNR, CDR2 FQNEAQ (reference sequence). Trimming took 1 base from V and 1 from J, leaving 7 bases between them. The CDR3 consists of 15 residues.

This chain uses TRBV5-6 with TRBJ2-7, with 8 bases matching TRBD1. Germline V gene lookup returns CDR1 SGHDT and CDR2 YYEEEE. The CDR3 has 15 amino acids. V was clipped by 5 bases and J by 2 bases; unmatched bases: 9. Here the CDR3 reads CASSPDRGVPYEQYF. For the CDR3, the DNA is TGTGCCAGCAGTCCTGACAGGGGAGTACCCTACGAGCAGTACTTC.

Only one count was recorded for this clone. The gene calls are TRBV7-2 and TRBJ2-7; D is ambiguous. There are 12 residues in the CDR3. Germline V gene sequence: CDR1 SGHTA, CDR2 FQGNSA. The V and J ends lost 4 bases and 3 bases respectively, with 7 bases between them. CDR3 amino acids: CASSSLLYEQYF. DNA for the CDR3: TGTGCCAGCAGCTCCCTACTCTACGAGCAGTACTTC.

V usage is TRBV5-1 and J usage is TRBJ1-6; a possible D gene is TRBD1 (6 bases). CDR3 length: 14 amino acids. Germline V lookup: CDR1 SGHRS, CDR2 YFSETQ. Trimming pared 4 bases from V and 9 bases from J, leaving 14 bases between. The CDR3 region has the DNA TGCGCCAGCAGCGCCGACAGAGGGGGTTCACCCCTCCACTTT. Translation: CASSADRGGSPLHF.

The table lists this clone with a count of one. The rearrangement joins TRBV5-6 to TRBJ2-5, with TRBD2 as a possible D gene (6 bases). This CDR3 is 15 amino acids long. V shed 0 bases and J shed 5 bases, with 14 bases lying between them. CDR1 and CDR2 from the germline V gene are SGHDT and YYEEEE. The CDR3 nucleotides are TGTGCCAGCAGCTTGGTATCCGGGAGTCGGGAGACCCAGTACTTC. It encodes CASSLVSGSRETQYF. Full variable domain (remainder filled in from reference TRBV5-6 and TRBJ2-5): DAGVTQSPTHLIKTRGQQVTLRCSPKSGHDTVSWYQQALGQGPQFIFQYYEEEERQRGNFPDRFSGHQFPNYSSELNVNALLLGDSALYLCASSLVSGSRETQYFGPGTRLLVL.

This rearrangement joins TRBV12-5 to TRBJ2-3; no definite D call. The J call may be in error: the DNA end matches TRBJ1-5 better. Germline CDR1 LGHNT, CDR2 FRNRAP. The CDR3 contains 13 residues. In nucleotides, the CDR3 is TGTGCTAGTGGTTCAAACCATCACCCGGGGCAGCATTTT. It codes for CASGSNHHPGQHF.

J is TRBJ2-3 and V is TRBV7-3, with TRBD2 matching 7 bases. The CDR3 is made up of 15 amino acids. From germline, CDR1 is SGHTA and CDR2 FQGTGA. J lost 6 bases, V lost 5 bases, and 11 bases had no gene match. The CDR3 protein is CASSPRAGSADTQYF. CDR3 in DNA: TGTGCCAGCAGCCCTCGAGCGGGAAGCGCGGATACGCAGTATTTT.

The chain links TRBV5-1 to TRBJ2-5; 7 bases are a match to TRBD1. Germline V CDR1 and CDR2: SGHRS, YFSETQ. V dropped 2 bases and J dropped 2; count of bases not matched to a gene: 3. The CDR3 runs to 14 residues. Here the CDR3 reads CASSFGDSQETQYF. The CDR3 bases are TGCGCCAGCAGCTTCGGGGACAGTCAAGAGACCCAGTACTTC.

This chain connects TRBV7-2 to TRBJ1-4, with 9 positions matching TRBD1. V dropped 1 base and J dropped 0; count of bases not matched to a gene: 6. CDR1 and CDR2 (germline): SGHTA, FQGNSA. The CDR3 totals 18 residues. The DNA of the CDR3 is TGTGCCAGCAGCTTAGTGGACAGGGGAACGGCAACTAATGAAAAACTGTTTTTT. Its protein is CASSLVDRGTATNEKLFF.

The chain combines TRBV11-3 with TRBJ2-5, with TRBD2 matching over 8 bases. The ends lost 5 bases at V and 3 bases at J; junction bases unmatched: 11. The CDR3 runs to 16 residues. The germline CDR1 and CDR2 sequences are SGHNT and YENEEA. In DNA form, the CDR3 reads TGTGCCAGCAGCCCAGGCGAAGGAGCGGGAGAAGAGACCCAGTACTTC. Translation: CASSPGEGAGEETQYF. Using reference TRBV11-3 and TRBJ2-5 for the parts outside the CDR3, the full variable domain is EAGVVQSPRYKIIEKKQPVAFWCNPISGHNTLYWYLQNLGQGPELLIRYENEEAVDDSQLPKDRFSAERLKGVDSTLKIQPAELGDSAVYLCASSPGEGAGEETQYFGPGTRLLVL.

This clone has just one count. The V gene is TRBV28, the J gene TRBJ1-2; 10 positions match TRBD1. The CDR3 totals 15 residues. Germline assignment: CDR1 MDHEN and CDR2 SYDVKM. Unmatched junction bases numbered 10, after V lost 4 bases and J lost 8 bases. The CDR3 DNA is TGTGCCAGCAGTTCCCCGGGACAGGGGTCCGGCGGCTACACCTTC. The encoded protein is CASSSPGQGSGGYTF.

This clone was counted a few times. The V gene is TRBV4-1, the J gene TRBJ1-5; possibly TRBD1 for D (6 bases). CDR3 size: 15 residues. Deletions cut 4 bases from V and 3 bases from J, with 13 bases between. Germline CDR1 MGHRA, CDR2 YSYEKL. The CDR3 nucleotides are TGCGCCAGCAGCCTCGTACAGGGACACAATCAGCCCCAGCATTTT. Protein: CASSLVQGHNQPQHF.

This clone showed up just a few times. The V call is TRBV24-1, the J call TRBJ2-3, with 9 nucleotides matching TRBD2. This CDR3 has 15 residues. V dropped 6 bases and J dropped 4; count of bases not matched to a gene: 7. Germline CDR1 KGHDR, CDR2 SFDVKD. The CDR3 loop reads CATSLSGSGPDTQYF. The CDR3 nucleotides are TGTGCCACCAGTCTTAGCGGGAGCGGACCAGATACGCAGTATTTT.

The genes are TRBV7-2 and TRBJ2-2; 7 nucleotides match TRBD2. V lost 3 bases, J lost 5 bases, and 9 bases stayed unmatched. There are 16 residues in the CDR3. Looked up from germline, CDR1 is SGHTA and CDR2 is FQGNSA. CDR3 loop: CASSFGGRGWTGELFF. The CDR3 nucleotides read TGTGCCAGCAGCTTTGGAGGGAGGGGTTGGACCGGGGAGCTGTTTTTT.

The CDR3 here is CASSPPGAGNTSPLHF. In DNA, the CDR3 is TGTGCCAGCAGTCCCCCGGGGGCAGGGAATACCTCACCCCTCCACTTT. V usage is TRBV25-1 and J usage is TRBJ1-6; possibly TRBD1 for D (6 bases). This CDR3 is built from 16 residues. V lost 5 bases and J lost 10, with 21 bases in between. CDR1 and CDR2 (germline): MGHDK, SYGVNS.

The gene calls are TRBV12-3 or TRBV12-4 and TRBJ2-7; D call uncertain. This CDR3 region has 13 residues. V was clipped by 6 bases and J by 6 bases, with 15 bases between them. The CDR3 protein is CASSPRAPSEQYF. In DNA form, the CDR3 reads TGTGCCAGCAGCCCGCGCGCACCTAGCGAGCAGTACTTC.

The chain combines TRBV18 with TRBJ2-7, with 11 bases aligning to TRBD2. Germline V gene lookup returns CDR1 KGHSH and CDR2 LQKENI. Unmatched junction bases numbered 3, after V lost 3 bases and J lost 2 bases. The CDR3 sequence is 15 residues long. The DNA for the CDR3 is TGTGCCAGCTCACCTTCGACTAGCGGGACCTACGAGCAGTACTTC. Its protein product is CASSPSTSGTYEQYF.

The chain couples TRBV13 to TRBJ2-5; 10 nucleotides match TRBD2. The CDR3 covers 17 residues. V lost 1 base, J lost 3 bases, and 8 bases stayed unmatched. CDR1 is PRHDT, CDR2 FYEKMQ, per germline (reference sequence). For the CDR3, the DNA is TGTGCCAGCAGCTTAGCCCTAGCGGGAGTAAGGGAAGAGACCCAGTACTTC. This translates into CASSLALAGVREETQYF.

The CDR3 loop is CASRPPGDREQYF. The CDR3 DNA sequence: TGCGCCAGCAGGCCCCCAGGGGATCGCGAGCAGTACTTC. The rearrangement joins TRBV5-1 to TRBJ2-7, with D maybe TRBD1 (6 bases). V was clipped by 5 bases and J by 6 bases, with 15 bases between them. Germline CDR1 reads SGHRS; CDR2 reads YFSETQ. This CDR3 has 13 amino acids.

In this sample, this clone turned up a few times. The chain joins TRBV19 to TRBJ1-2; D is uncertain. This CDR3 has 12 amino acids. The germline V and J ends were trimmed by 3 bases and 4 bases, with 6 bases remaining between them. The germline V gene encodes CDR1 LNHDA and CDR2 SQIVND (reference sequence). CDR3 amino acids: CASSMSAYGYTF. The CDR3 DNA follows: TGTGCCAGTAGTATGAGTGCCTATGGCTACACCTTC. The full variable domain, with the rest looked up from reference TRBV19 and TRBJ1-2, is DGGITQSPKYLFRKEGQNVTLSCEQNLNHDAMYWYRQDPGQGLRLIYYSQIVNDFQKGDIAEGYSVSREKKESFPLTVTSAQKNPTAFYLCASSMSAYGYTFGSGTRLTVV.

The gene calls are TRBV25-1 and TRBJ1-1; no definite D call. Trimming stripped 0 bases from V and 0 bases from J, with 14 bases between. The CDR3 consists of 17 residues. Germline CDR1 MGHDK, CDR2 SYGVNS. The CDR3 DNA reads as TGTGCCAGCAGTGAATATTCCGGGCCGGTGATGAACACTGAAGCTTTCTTT. Its protein product is CASSEYSGPVMNTEAFF.

This sequence joins TRBV7-8 and TRBJ2-5; 8 positions agree with TRBD2. This CDR3 region has 17 residues. Trimming cost V 5 bases and J 2 bases; bases outside gene matches: 13. Germline V CDR1 and CDR2: SGHVS, FQNEAQ. This chain's CDR3 is CASSQSVTSVSQETQYF. The DNA of the CDR3 is TGTGCCAGCAGCCAGAGCGTGACTAGCGTTAGTCAAGAGACCCAGTACTTC.

This clone was counted between two and nine times. The chain combines TRBV3-1 (or the pseudogene TRBV3-2) with TRBJ1-2; 8 bases match TRBD1. The CDR3 length is 14 residues. Germline V gives CDR1 LGHDT, CDR2 YNNKEL (reference sequence). V was clipped by 1 base and J by 8 bases; unmatched bases: 6. CDR3 protein: CASSQGGRGQGYTF. Here the CDR3 DNA reads TGTGCCAGCAGCCAAGGTGGCAGGGGGCAGGGCTACACCTTC.

CDR3 amino acids: CASSVSGTANTGELFF. CDR3 bases: TGTGCCAGCAGCGTCTCCGGGACAGCGAACACCGGGGAGCTGTTTTTT. This chain uses TRBV7-9 with TRBJ2-2, with 7 positions matching TRBD1. The CDR3 is 16 amino acids. From germline, CDR1 is SEHNR and CDR2 FQNEAQ (reference sequence). With 5 bases clipped from V and 0 bases from J, the junction kept 6 bases outside the gene matches.

The chain employs TRBV5-4 and TRBJ2-3; 10 nucleotides align to TRBD2. Germline-derived CDR1 and CDR2 are SGHNT and YYREEE (reference sequence). The V segment lost 5 bases and the J segment 1 base; nucleotides outside the gene matches: 4. CDR3 length: 15 residues. As DNA, the CDR3 is TGTGCCAGCAGTTCCGGGACTAGCGGCACAGATACGCAGTATTTT. Translating it yields CASSSGTSGTDTQYF.

The J gene is TRBJ2-2, the V gene TRBV7-9; possible D gene TRBD1, 6 bases. The CDR3 extends over 17 amino acids. V lost 5 bases and J 1 base, leaving 17 bases between the germline ends. The germline V gene encodes CDR1 SEHNR and CDR2 FQNEAQ (reference sequence). The CDR3 DNA reads as TGTGCCAGCAGCCCCCGGGGCCAAGGGGGGAACACCGGGGAGCTGTTTTTT. Translation gives CASSPRGQGGNTGELFF.

Comment on this clone: The junction does not match germline at one end; this may be a read error. The sample holds other DNA sequences that translate to the same CDR3. V is TRBV4-3 and J is TRBJ1-1, with a weak D call TRBD1 (5 bases). CDR1 is LGHNA, CDR2 YSLEER, per germline. This CDR3 spans 13 amino acids. CDR3 in amino acids: CTSSQDRGTEAFF. In DNA, the CDR3 is TGCACCAGCAGCCAAGATAGGGGTACTGAAGCTTTCTTT.

This clone was seen only once. The chain carries TRBV7-9 and TRBJ2-3; no clear D gene. The germline gives CDR1 SEHNR, CDR2 FQNEAQ (reference sequence). V gave up 3 bases and J gave up 1 base, with 8 bases separating them. The CDR3 has 14 residues. As DNA, the CDR3 is TGTGCCAGCAGCTTTTCCCCACGCACAGATACGCAGTATTTT. Translating gives CASSFSPRTDTQYF.